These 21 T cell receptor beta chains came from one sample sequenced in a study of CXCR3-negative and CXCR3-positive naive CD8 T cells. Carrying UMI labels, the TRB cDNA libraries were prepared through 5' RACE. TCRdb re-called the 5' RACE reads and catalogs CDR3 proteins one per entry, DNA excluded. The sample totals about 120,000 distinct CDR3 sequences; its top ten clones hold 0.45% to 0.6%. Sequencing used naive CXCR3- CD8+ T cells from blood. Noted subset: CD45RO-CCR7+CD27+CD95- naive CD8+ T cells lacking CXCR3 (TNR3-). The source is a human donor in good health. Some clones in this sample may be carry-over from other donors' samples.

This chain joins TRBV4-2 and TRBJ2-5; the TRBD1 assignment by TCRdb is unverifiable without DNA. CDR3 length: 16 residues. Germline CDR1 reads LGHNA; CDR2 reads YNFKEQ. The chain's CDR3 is CASSQGIGGISETQYF.

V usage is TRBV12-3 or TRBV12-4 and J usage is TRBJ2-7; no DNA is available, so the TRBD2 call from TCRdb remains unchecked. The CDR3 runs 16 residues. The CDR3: CASSLVAGGTIYEQYF.

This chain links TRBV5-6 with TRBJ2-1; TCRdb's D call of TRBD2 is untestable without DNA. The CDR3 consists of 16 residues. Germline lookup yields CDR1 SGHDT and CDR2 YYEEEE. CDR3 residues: CASSLQGPSSYNEQFF.

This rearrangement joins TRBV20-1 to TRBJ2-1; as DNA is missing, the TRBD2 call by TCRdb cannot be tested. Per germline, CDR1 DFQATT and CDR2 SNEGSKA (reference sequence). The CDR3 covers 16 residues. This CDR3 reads CRARHQTSGGYNEQFF.

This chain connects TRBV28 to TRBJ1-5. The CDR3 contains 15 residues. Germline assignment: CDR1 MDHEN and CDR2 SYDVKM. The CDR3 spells CASSFAGEGNQPQHF.

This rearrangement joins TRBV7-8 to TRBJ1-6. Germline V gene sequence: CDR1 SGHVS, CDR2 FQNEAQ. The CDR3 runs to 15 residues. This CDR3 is CASSPRAGLNSPLHF.

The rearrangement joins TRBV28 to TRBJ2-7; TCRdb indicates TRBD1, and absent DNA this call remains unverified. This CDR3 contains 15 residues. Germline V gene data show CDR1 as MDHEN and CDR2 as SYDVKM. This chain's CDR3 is CASRKNRGLGYEQYF.

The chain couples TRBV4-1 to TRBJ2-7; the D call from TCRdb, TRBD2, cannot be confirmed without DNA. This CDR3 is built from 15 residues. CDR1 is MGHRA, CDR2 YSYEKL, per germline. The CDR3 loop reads CASSHAGTATAEQYF.

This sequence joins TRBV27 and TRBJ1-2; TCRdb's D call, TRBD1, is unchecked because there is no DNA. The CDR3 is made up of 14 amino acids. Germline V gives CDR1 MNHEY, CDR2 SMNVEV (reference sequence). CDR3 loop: CASSLRQDLSGYTF.

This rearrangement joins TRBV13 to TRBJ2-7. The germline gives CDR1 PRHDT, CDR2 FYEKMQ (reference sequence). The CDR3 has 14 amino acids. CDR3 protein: CASNSFGTPHEQYF.

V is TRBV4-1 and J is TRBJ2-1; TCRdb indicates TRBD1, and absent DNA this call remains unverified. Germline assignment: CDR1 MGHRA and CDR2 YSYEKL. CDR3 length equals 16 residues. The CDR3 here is CASSQPPGTRDNEQFF.

CDR3 region: CSAKGADSYEQYF. The chain recombines TRBV20-1 with TRBJ2-7; no DNA is available, so the TRBD1 call from TCRdb remains unchecked. Germline V gene data show CDR1 as DFQATT and CDR2 as SNEGSKA (reference sequence). This CDR3 has 13 amino acids.

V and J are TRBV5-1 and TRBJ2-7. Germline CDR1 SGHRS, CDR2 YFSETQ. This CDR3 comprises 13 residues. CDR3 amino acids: CASSLTVSYEQYF.

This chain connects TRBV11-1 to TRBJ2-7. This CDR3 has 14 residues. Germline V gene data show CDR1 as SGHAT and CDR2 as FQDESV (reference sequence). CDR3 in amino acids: CASSLVRGSYEQYF.

This CDR3 reads CASSYSRFRPAYEQYF. V and J are TRBV6-5 and TRBJ2-7; TCRdb lists TRBD2, though no DNA is available to test this call. The length of the CDR3 is 16 residues. Germline V gives CDR1 MNHEY, CDR2 SVGAGI.

The CDR3 protein is CASSQGKGGSYNEQFF. The rearrangement uses TRBV4-1 and TRBJ2-1. The CDR3 consists of 16 residues. Germline V gene lookup returns CDR1 MGHRA and CDR2 YSYEKL.

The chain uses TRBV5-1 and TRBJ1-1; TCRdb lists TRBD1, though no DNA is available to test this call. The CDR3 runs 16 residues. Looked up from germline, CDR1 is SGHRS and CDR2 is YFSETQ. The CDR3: CASSLVGYALNTEAFF.

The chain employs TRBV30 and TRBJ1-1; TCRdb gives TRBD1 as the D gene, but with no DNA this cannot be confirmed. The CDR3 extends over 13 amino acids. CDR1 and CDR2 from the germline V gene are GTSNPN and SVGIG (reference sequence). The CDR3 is CAWSVGGNTEAFF.

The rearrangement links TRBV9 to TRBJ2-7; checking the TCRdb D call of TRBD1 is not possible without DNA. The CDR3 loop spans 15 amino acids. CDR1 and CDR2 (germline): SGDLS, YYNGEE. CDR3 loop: CASSVGGGTLHEQYF.

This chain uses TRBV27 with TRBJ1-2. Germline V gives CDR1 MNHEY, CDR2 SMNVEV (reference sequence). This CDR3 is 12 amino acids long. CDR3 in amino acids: CASSLQTGGYTF.

Here the CDR3 reads CSVRSRGRYEVSDTQYF. This rearrangement joins TRBV29-1 to TRBJ2-3; with no DNA, the TCRdb D assignment of TRBD1 cannot be verified. Germline V lookup: CDR1 SQVTM, CDR2 ANQGSEA. This CDR3 is built from 17 residues.